These T cell receptor beta chains were read from a single sample in a study of cytomegalovirus exposure and HLA in healthy donors. Assay: immunoSEQ multiplex PCR; the TCRdb copy retains only in-frame clones and omits some. Of about 120,000 clones listed, 70% to 80% are singletons. Input material: PBMCs. The receptors shown here come from a female donor in good health and CMV-seronegative. Both conserved end residues are part of each CDR3. A D gene is named only where the DNA matches it firmly. Clone size is stated in some rows and not others, as once, few, many or a class when expanded.

TRBV5-1	TRBJ2-7	few	TRBD1	CASSPGQGANEQYF	TGCGCCAGCAGCCCTGGACAGGGGGCTAACGAGCAGTACTTC
TRBV20-1	TRBJ1-2	-	-	CSARAGYGYTF	TGCAGTGCTAGAGCCGGGTATGGCTACACCTTC
TRBV6-6	TRBJ2-5	-	-	CASKNRQGGLETQYF	TGTGCCAGCAAAAATAGACAGGGAGGTTTAGAGACCCAGTACTTC
TRBV7-8	TRBJ2-3	once	TRBD2	CASSLQRGSTDTQYF	TGTGCCAGCAGCTTACAGCGGGGGAGCACAGATACGCAGTATTTT
TRBV18	TRBJ2-5	-	TRBD2	CASSPSSGGGETQYF	TGTGCCAGCTCACCGTCTAGCGGGGGTGGTGAGACCCAGTACTTC
TRBV19	TRBJ1-1	few	-	CASSTGNTEAFF	TGTGCCAGTAGTACAGGGAACACTGAAGCTTTCTTT
TRBV30	TRBJ1-1	-	-	CAWNFQAFEAFF	TGTGCCTGGAATTTTCAGGCATTTGAAGCTTTCTTT
TRBV30	TRBJ1-5	-	-	CAWSRAEGQPQHF	TGTGCCTGGAGTCGGGCAGAGGGTCAGCCCCAGCATTTT
TRBV5-4	TRBJ2-1	-	TRBD2	CASSYPGTSGGSSYNEQFF	TGTGCCAGCAGCTATCCGGGTACTAGCGGGGGAAGCTCCTACAATGAGCAGTTCTTC
TRBV7-3	TRBJ2-7	-	TRBD2	CASSQTGGYEQYF	TGTGCCAGCAGCCAAACCGGGGGGTACGAGCAGTACTTC
TRBV2	TRBJ1-1	few	-	CASRGSNRAFF	TGTGCCAGCAGAGGGTCAAACAGGGCTTTCTTT
TRBV5-6	TRBJ2-7	-	-	CASSLKGLGYEQYF	TGTGCCAGCAGCTTGAAGGGGCTCGGGTACGAGCAGTACTTC
TRBV19	TRBJ2-5	once	-	CASSTGQKETQYF	TGTGCCAGTAGTACCGGACAGAAAGAGACCCAGTACTTC
TRBV6-1	TRBJ2-1	-	TRBD1	CASSLQGAVKNEQFF	TGTGCCAGCAGTCTACAGGGGGCAGTAAAAAATGAGCAGTTCTTC
TRBV29-1	TRBJ2-1	-	TRBD2	CSVELPTSGMNEQFF	TGCAGCGTTGAGTTACCGACTAGCGGGATGAATGAGCAGTTCTTC
TRBV27	TRBJ1-5	-	-	CASKGVEDNQPQHF	TGTGCCAGCAAAGGGGTCGAGGACAATCAGCCCCAGCATTTT
TRBV6-5	TRBJ1-2	-	TRBD1	CASRDTGTDYGYTF	TGTGCCAGCAGGGACACCGGGACAGACTATGGCTACACCTTC
TRBV4-1	TRBJ2-5	-	-	CASSQDRQETQYF	TGCGCCAGCAGCCAAGACAGACAAGAGACCCAGTACTTC
TRBV27	TRBJ1-1	-	TRBD1	CASSSVGGTGVEAFF	TGTGCCAGCAGTTCCGTGGGCGGGACAGGGGTTGAAGCTTTCTTT
TRBV10-2	TRBJ2-5	-	-	CASGLGRETQYF	TGCGCCAGTGGTTTGGGCCGGGAGACCCAGTACTTC
TRBV2	TRBJ2-5	-	-	CAIAWQGEVTQYF	TGTGCCATCGCGTGGCAGGGGGAGGTGACCCAGTACTTC
TRBV28	TRBJ2-4	-	-	CASSLQGTGNIQYF	TGTGCCAGCAGTCTACAGGGGACTGGAAACATTCAGTACTTC
TRBV18	TRBJ2-7	-	TRBD2	CASSTDGLAGYEQYF	TGTGCCAGCTCAACCGACGGACTAGCGGGCTACGAGCAGTACTTC
TRBV7-8	TRBJ1-1	-	TRBD1	CASRYAGQGYTEAFF	TGTGCCAGCAGGTACGCGGGACAGGGATACACTGAAGCTTTCTTT
TRBV2	TRBJ2-1	few	TRBD2	CASRNTSGGTYNEQFF	TGTGCCAGCAGGAATACTAGCGGGGGGACCTACAATGAGCAGTTCTTC
TRBV7-2	TRBJ1-3	-	-	CASSSTGYTIYF	TGTGCCAGCAGCTCCACGGGGTACACCATATATTTT
TRBV19	TRBJ2-3	-	TRBD2	CASTKTSGARTDTQYF	TGTGCCAGTACCAAAACTAGCGGGGCCCGCACAGATACGCAGTATTTT
TRBV6-6	TRBJ1-5	once	-	CASSYSEQPQHF	TGTGCCAGCAGTTACTCGGAGCAGCCCCAGCATTTT
TRBV5-4	TRBJ2-5	-	-	CASSLGGKETQYF	TGTGCCAGCAGCTTGGGTGGCAAAGAGACCCAGTACTTC
TRBV5-1	TRBJ2-2	-	-	CASSPRRERVAGELFF	TGCGCCAGCAGCCCCCGCCGTGAACGAGTTGCCGGGGAGCTGTTTTTT
TRBV19	TRBJ2-7	-	-	CASSRLADGLYEQYF	TGTGCCAGTAGTCGTCTGGCGGATGGCTTGTACGAGCAGTACTTC
TRBV9	TRBJ1-1	-	-	CASSVEGVSTEAFF	TGTGCCAGCAGCGTAGAGGGGGTAAGCACTGAAGCTTTCTTT
TRBV7-9	TRBJ1-4	-	TRBD1	CASSPGTGDWNEKLFF	TGTGCCAGCAGCCCAGGGACAGGGGATTGGAATGAAAAACTGTTTTTT
TRBV4-3	TRBJ1-1	-	-	CASSQQLGLNTEAFF	TGCGCCAGCAGCCAACAGTTGGGCTTGAACACTGAAGCTTTCTTT
TRBV7-2	TRBJ1-1	-	-	CASSLTGSLSRMNTEAFF	TGTGCCAGCAGCCTCACAGGGAGTTTGTCTCGAATGAACACTGAAGCTTTCTTT
TRBV7-9	TRBJ2-7	-	TRBD1	CASSNGGQGPLGEQYF	TGTGCCAGCAGCAATGGGGGACAGGGACCGCTTGGGGAGCAGTACTTC
TRBV12-5	TRBJ2-5	-	-	CASGDPDLVWAGAKETQYF	TGTGCTAGTGGTGATCCAGATCTGGTGTGGGCAGGGGCAAAGGAGACCCAGTACTTC
TRBV7-2	TRBJ1-5	few	-	CASSLVPENQPQHF	TGTGCCAGCAGCTTAGTCCCGGAGAATCAGCCCCAGCATTTT
TRBV7-9	TRBJ1-1	few	-	CASSLVREGEAFF	TGTGCCAGCAGCTTAGTCCGGGAGGGTGAAGCTTTCTTT
TRBV19	TRBJ2-5	-	TRBD2	CASSIRTSGETQYF	TGTGCCAGTAGTATAAGGACTAGCGGAGAGACCCAGTACTTC
TRBV30	TRBJ1-5	once	TRBD1	CAWSRGTEEPQHF	TGTGCCTGGAGTCGAGGGACAGAGGAGCCCCAGCATTTT
TRBV5-1	TRBJ2-7	-	-	CASTLGPGYEQYF	TGCGCCAGCACCTTGGGTCCGGGGTACGAGCAGTACTTC
TRBV2	TRBJ2-1	-	TRBD2	CASTPRSGGGHNEQFF	TGTGCCAGCACTCCCCGTAGCGGGGGGGGCCACAATGAGCAGTTCTTC
TRBV4-1	TRBJ2-2	-	-	CASSHGQNTGELFF	TGCGCCAGCAGCCACGGACAGAACACCGGGGAGCTGTTTTTT
TRBV5-1	TRBJ2-5	-	-	CASSQQGRETQYF	TGCGCCAGCAGCCAGCAGGGAAGAGAGACCCAGTACTTC
TRBV2	TRBJ1-5	-	-	CASSDSRDYSNQPQHF	TGTGCCAGCAGTGATTCAAGGGACTATAGCAATCAGCCCCAGCATTTT
TRBV11-2	TRBJ1-1	-	-	CASSVPPNKNTEAFF	TGTGCCAGCAGCGTCCCCCCAAACAAGAACACTGAAGCTTTCTTT
TRBV6-5	TRBJ1-6	-	-	CASSSLNSPLHF	TGTGCCAGCAGTTCGTTGAATTCACCCCTCCACTTT
TRBV19	TRBJ1-5	-	TRBD1	CASSIKIGTGGLNSNQPQHF	TGTGCCAGTAGTATTAAGATTGGGACAGGGGGCCTTAATAGCAATCAGCCCCAGCATTTT
TRBV2	TRBJ1-1	-	TRBD1	CASIPGQGSEGTEAFF	TGTGCCAGCATCCCGGGACAGGGTTCAGAAGGGACTGAAGCTTTCTTT
TRBV5-6	TRBJ2-7	-	-	CASSLEGGGGYEQYF	TGTGCCAGCAGCTTGGAAGGGGGTGGGGGATACGAGCAGTACTTC
TRBV4-3	TRBJ2-3	-	-	CASSQGQGPTTQYF	TGCGCCAGCAGCCAAGGTCAGGGGCCTACGACGCAGTATTTT
TRBV19	TRBJ2-7	-	-	CASSFGQNEQYF	TGTGCCAGTAGTTTCGGACAGAACGAGCAGTACTTC
TRBV6-1	TRBJ1-2	-	-	CASSEPPGKNYGYTF	TGTGCCAGCAGTGAACCGCCAGGCAAGAACTATGGCTACACCTTC
TRBV18	TRBJ2-7	-	TRBD1	CASSPLRQGSYEQYF	TGTGCCAGCTCACCCCTACGACAGGGGTCATACGAGCAGTACTTC
TRBV23-1	TRBJ1-1	-	TRBD1	CAPDLGLGTGDTEAFF	TGCGCCCCTGACCTTGGGCTGGGGACAGGGGACACTGAAGCTTTCTTT